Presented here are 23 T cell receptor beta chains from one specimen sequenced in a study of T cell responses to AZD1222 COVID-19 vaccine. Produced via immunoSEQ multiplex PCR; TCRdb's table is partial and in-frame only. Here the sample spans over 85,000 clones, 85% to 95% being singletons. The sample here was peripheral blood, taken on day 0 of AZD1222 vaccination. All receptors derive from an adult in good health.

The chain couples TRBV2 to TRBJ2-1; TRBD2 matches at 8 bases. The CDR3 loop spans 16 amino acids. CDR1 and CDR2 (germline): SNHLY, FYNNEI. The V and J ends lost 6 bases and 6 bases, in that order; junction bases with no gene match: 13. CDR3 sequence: CASSPGGAGARNEQFF. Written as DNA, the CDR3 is TGTGCCAGCAGCCCCGGGGGAGCGGGGGCCCGCAATGAGCAGTTCTTC.

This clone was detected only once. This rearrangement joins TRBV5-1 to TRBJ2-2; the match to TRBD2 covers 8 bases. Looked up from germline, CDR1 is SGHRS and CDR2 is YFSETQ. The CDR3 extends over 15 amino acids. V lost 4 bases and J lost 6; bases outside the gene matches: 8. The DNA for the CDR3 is TGCGCCAGCAGCCTCCAGGGACTAGGATCCGGGGAGCTGTTTTTT. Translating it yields CASSLQGLGSGELFF.

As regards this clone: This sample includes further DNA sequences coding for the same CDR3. CDR3 protein: CASSYGSSGNTIYF. The CDR3 DNA sequence: TGTGCCAGCAGTTACGGGAGCTCTGGAAACACCATATATTTT. The gene calls are TRBV6-5 and TRBJ1-3, with no clear D. The CDR3 is 14 amino acids. Deletions cut 2 bases from V and 0 bases from J, with 5 bases between. In germline, CDR1 is MNHEY, CDR2 SVGAGI.

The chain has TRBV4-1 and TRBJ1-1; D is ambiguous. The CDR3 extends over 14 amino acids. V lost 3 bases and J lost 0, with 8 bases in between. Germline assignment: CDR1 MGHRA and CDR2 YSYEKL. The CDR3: CASSQGWMNTEAFF. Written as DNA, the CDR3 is TGCGCCAGCAGCCAGGGATGGATGAACACTGAAGCTTTCTTT.

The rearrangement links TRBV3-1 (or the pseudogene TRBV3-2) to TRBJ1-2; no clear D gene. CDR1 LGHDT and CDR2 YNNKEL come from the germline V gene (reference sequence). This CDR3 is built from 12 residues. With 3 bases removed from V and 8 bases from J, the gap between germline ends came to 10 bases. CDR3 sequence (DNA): TGTGCCAGCAGCCAGTCGGTGATGGGCTACACCTTC. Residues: CASSQSVMGYTF.

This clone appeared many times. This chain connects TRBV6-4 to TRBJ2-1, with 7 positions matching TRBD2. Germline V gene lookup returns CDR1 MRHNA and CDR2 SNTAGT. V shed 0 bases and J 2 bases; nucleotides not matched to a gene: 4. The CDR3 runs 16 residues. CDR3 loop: CASSDSGGGAYNEQFF. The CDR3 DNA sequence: TGTGCCAGCAGTGACTCAGGCGGGGGTGCCTACAATGAGCAGTTCTTC.

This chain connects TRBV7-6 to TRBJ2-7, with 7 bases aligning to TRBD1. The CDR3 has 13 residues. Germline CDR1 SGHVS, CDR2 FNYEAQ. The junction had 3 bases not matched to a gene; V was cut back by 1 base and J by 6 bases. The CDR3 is CASSLETGSEQYF. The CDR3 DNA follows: TGTGCCAGCAGCTTAGAGACAGGGTCCGAGCAGTACTTC.

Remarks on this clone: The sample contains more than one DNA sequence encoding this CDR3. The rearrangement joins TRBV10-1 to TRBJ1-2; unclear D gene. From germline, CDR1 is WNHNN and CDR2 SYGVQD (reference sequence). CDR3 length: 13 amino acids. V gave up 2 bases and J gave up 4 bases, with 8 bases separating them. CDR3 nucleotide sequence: TGCGCCAGCAGTGAGGGGCGGTCCTATGGCTACACCTTC. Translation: CASSEGRSYGYTF.

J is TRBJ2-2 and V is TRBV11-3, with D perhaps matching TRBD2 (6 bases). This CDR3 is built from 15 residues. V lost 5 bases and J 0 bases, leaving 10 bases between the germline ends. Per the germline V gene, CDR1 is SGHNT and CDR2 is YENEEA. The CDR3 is CASSPRGTNTGELFF. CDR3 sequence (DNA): TGTGCCAGCAGCCCCCGCGGGACGAACACCGGGGAGCTGTTTTTT.

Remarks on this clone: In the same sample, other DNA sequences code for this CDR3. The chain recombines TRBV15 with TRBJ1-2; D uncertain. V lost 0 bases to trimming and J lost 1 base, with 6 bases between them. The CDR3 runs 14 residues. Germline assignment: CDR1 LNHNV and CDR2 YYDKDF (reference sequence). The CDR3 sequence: CATSRDRDNYGYTF. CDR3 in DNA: TGTGCCACCAGCAGAGATCGGGATAACTATGGCTACACCTTC.

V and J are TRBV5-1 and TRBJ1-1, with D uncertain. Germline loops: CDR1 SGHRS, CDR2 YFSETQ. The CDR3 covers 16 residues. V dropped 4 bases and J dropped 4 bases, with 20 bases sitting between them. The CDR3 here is CASSSRTSGIFTEAFF. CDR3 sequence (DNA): TGCGCCAGCAGCAGTCGGACGAGCGGAATTTTCACTGAAGCTTTCTTT.

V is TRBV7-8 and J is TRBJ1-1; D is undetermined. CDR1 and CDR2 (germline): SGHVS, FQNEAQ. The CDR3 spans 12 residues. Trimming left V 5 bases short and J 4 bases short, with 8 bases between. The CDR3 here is CASSQGSTEAFF. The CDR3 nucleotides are TGTGCCAGCAGCCAAGGATCCACTGAAGCTTTCTTT.

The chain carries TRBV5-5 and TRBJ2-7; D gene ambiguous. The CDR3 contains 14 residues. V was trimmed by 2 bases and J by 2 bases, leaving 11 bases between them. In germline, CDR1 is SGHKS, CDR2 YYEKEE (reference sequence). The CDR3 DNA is TGTGCCAGCAGCTTTGGGCAGGCGGCCTACGAGCAGTACTTC. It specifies CASSFGQAAYEQYF.

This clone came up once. The CDR3 DNA is TGTGCCACTACAGGGGCAGGGCAGTGGAATCAGCCCCAGCATTTT. Translating gives CATTGAGQWNQPQHF. This chain links TRBV6-6 with TRBJ1-5; TRBD1 matches at 7 bases. Germline CDR1 reads MNHNY; CDR2 reads SVGAGI (reference sequence). V lost 10 bases, J lost 4 bases, and 13 bases stayed unmatched. The CDR3 loop spans 15 amino acids.

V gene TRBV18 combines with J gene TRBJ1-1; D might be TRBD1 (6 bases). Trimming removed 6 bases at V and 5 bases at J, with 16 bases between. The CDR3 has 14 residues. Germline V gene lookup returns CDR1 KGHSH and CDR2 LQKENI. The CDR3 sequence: CASSPTGAGTEAFF. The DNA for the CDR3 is TGTGCCAGCTCTCCAACGGGGGCAGGGACTGAAGCTTTCTTT.

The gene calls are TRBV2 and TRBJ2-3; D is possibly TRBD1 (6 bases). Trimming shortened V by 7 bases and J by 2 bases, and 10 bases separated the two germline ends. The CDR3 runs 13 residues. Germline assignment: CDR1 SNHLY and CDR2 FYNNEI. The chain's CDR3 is CASKDRLTDTQYF. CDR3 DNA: TGTGCCAGCAAAGACAGGCTCACAGATACGCAGTATTTT.

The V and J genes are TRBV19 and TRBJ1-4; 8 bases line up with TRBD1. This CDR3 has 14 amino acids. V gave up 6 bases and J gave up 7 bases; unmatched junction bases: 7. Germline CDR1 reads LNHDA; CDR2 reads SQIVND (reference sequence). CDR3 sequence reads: CASRPRTGTEKLFF. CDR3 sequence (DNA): TGTGCCAGTAGACCCAGGACAGGGACTGAAAAACTGTTTTTT.

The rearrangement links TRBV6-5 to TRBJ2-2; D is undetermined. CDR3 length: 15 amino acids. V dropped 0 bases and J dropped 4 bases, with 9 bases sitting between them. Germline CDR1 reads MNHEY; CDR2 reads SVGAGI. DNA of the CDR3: TGTGCCAGCAGTTACTCCCCTCTTTCCACCGGGGAGCTGTTTTTT. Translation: CASSYSPLSTGELFF.

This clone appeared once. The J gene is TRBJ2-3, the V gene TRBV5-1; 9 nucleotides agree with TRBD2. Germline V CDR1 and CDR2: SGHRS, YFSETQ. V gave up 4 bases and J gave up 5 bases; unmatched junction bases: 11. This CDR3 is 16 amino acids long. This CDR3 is CASSLRTSEPGDTQYF. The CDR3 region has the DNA TGCGCCAGCAGCCTAAGGACTAGCGAGCCGGGAGATACGCAGTATTTT.

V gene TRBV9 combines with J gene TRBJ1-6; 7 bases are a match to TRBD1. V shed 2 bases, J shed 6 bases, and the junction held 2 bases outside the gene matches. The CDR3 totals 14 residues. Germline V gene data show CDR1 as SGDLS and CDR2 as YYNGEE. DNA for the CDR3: TGTGCCAGCAGCGTTAGGGACAGTAATTCACCCCTCCACTTT. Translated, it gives CASSVRDSNSPLHF.

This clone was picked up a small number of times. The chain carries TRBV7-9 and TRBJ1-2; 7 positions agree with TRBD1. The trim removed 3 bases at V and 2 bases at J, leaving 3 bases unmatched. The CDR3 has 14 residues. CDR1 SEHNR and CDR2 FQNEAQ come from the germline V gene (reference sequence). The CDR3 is CASSFTGENYGYTF. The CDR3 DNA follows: TGTGCCAGCAGCTTTACAGGGGAAAACTATGGCTACACCTTC. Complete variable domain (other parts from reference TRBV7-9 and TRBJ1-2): DTGVSQNPRHKITKRGQNVTFRCDPISEHNRLYWYRQTLGQGPEFLTYFQNEAQLEKSRLLSDRFSAERPKGSFSTLEIQRTEQGDSAMYLCASSFTGENYGYTFGSGTRLTVV.

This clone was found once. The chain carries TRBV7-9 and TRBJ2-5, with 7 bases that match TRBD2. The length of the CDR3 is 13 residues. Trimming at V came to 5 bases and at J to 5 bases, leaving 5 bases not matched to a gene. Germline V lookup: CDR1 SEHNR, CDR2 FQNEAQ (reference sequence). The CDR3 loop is CASSPSGRETQYF. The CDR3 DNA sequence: TGTGCCAGCAGCCCGTCCGGGAGGGAGACCCAGTACTTC.

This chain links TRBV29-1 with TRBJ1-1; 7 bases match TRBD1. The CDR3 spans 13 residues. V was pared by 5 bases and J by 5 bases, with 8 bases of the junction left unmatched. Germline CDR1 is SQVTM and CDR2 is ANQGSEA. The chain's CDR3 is CSVKAGGNTEAFF. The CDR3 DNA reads TGCAGCGTTAAGGCAGGGGGGAATACTGAAGCTTTCTTT.